This T cell receptor beta chain was captured in a study of CD8+ T cells in alopecia areata. Study-wide context: The drug, tofacitinib, lasted 6 to 18 months, followed by 6 months off drug. The study's findings and limits: Many expanded lesional clones persisted during tofacitinib (in both scalp and blood). Tofacitinib significantly decreased scalp clonality and expanded CD8+ clones among top 100.

The sequencing template was cDNA reverse transcribed from extracted RNA. Sequencing used immunoSEQ multiplex PCR; TCRdb keeps in-frame clones, though not all of them. This table holds around 60,000 clones, about half found once. To note about this clone: Antigen unknown.

Treatment noted: oral pan-JAK inhibitor, 5-10 mg twice daily. The CDR3 is 14 residues long. Trimming removed 5 bases from V and 3 bases from J; junction bases left unmatched: 6. Germline V gives CDR1 MNHEY, CDR2 SMNVEV (reference sequence). Sequences were derived from CD8+ T cells sorted from blood, sampled at roughly week 36, from a patient treated with tofacitinib. The clonotype was recovered from a human donor with alopecia areata. The J gene is TRBJ2-7, the V gene TRBV27, with 8 bases fitting TRBD2. The CDR3 sequence: CASSPTSAFYEQYF. DNA for the CDR3: TGTGCCAGCAGTCCGACTAGCGCGTTCTACGAGCAGTACTTC.